This TCR beta chain was found in a study of control samples from healthy donors and cancer patients. CDR1 WSHSY and CDR2 SAAADI come from the germline V gene. The CDR3 sequence is 17 residues long. Trimming took off 3 bases at V and 0 bases at J, with 15 bases between the two ends. Clones were read by immunoSEQ multiplex PCR, and TCRdb kept only the in-frame ones, dropping some. The sample has some 190,000 clones; around 93% are singletons. This sequence joins TRBV10-2 and TRBJ1-5; a possible D gene is TRBD1 (5 bases). The receptor was derived from a man aged 25-45 years in good health. The sequenced sample consisted of blood. CDR3 in DNA: TGCGCCAGCAGTGATGTCTCCCGGGGGAATAGCAATCAGCCCCAGCATTTT. It encodes CASSDVSRGNSNQPQHF.